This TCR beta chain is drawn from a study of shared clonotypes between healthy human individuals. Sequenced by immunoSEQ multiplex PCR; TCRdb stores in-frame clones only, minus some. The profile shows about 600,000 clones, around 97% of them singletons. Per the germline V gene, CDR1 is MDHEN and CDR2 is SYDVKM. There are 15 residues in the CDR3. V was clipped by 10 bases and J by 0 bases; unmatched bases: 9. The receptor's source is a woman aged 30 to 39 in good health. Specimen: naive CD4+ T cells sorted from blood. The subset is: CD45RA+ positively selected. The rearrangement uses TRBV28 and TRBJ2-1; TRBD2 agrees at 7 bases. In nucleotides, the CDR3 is TGTGCCACCACCCCCGCTAGCGGCTCCTACAATGAGCAGTTCTTC. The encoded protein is CATTPASGSYNEQFF.